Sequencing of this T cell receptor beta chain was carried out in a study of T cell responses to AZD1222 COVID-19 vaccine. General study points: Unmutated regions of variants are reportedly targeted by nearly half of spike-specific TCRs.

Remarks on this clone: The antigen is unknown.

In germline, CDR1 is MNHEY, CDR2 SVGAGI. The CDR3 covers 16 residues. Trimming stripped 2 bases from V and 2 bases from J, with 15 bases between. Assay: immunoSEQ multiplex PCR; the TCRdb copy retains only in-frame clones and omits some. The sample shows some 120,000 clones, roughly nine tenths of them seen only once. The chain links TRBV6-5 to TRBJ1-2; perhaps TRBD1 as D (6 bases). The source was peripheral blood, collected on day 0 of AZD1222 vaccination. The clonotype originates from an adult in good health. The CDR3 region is CASSYISGAGNYGYTF. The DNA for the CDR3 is TGTGCCAGCAGTTACATCTCGGGGGCTGGAAACTATGGCTACACCTTC.